This TCR beta chain was obtained from a study of shared clonotypes between healthy human individuals. Sequenced by immunoSEQ multiplex PCR; TCRdb stores in-frame clones only, minus some. The sample has about 1.5 million clones, nearly 99% seen once; the top ten hold around 0.45%. The V and J ends lost 4 bases and 3 bases respectively, with 9 bases between them. Germline V CDR1 and CDR2: GTSNPN, SVGIG (reference sequence). The CDR3 loop spans 13 amino acids. The sequenced sample consisted of naive CD4+ T cells sorted from blood. The subset denotes: CD45RA+ positively selected. The receptor was isolated from a man younger than 40 in good health. The V gene is TRBV30, the J gene TRBJ1-4; weak D call: TRBD1 (6 bases). DNA for the CDR3: TGTGCCTGGACTACAGGGTCTAATGAAAAACTGTTTTTT. Protein: CAWTTGSNEKLFF.